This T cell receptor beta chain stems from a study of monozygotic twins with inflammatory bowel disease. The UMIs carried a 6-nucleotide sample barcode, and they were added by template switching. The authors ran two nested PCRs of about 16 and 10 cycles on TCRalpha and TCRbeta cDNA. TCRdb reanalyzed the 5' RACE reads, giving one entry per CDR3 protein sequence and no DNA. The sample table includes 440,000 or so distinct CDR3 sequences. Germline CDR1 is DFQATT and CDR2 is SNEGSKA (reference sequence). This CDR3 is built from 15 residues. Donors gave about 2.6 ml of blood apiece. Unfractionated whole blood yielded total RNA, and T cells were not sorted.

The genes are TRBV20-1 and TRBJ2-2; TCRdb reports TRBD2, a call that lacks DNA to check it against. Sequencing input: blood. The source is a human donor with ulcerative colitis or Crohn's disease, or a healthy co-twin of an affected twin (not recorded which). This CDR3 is CSARPSHTNTGELFF.